A selection of T cell receptor beta chains follows, all from one sample in a study of vaccination and CD4 T cells after COVID-19. Their cognate antigens are unknown. TCRdb recomputed calls from the PCR reads with MiXCR, one row per CDR3 protein. Among more than 15,000 distinct CDR3 sequences listed, approximately 45% were seen once. This specimen consisted of CD4+ T cells from blood, cultured in vitro, obtained before SARS-CoV-2 vaccination. Receptors were obtained from a human donor who had recovered from COVID-19. CDR3s include the opening cysteine and the closing phenylalanine or tryptophan. The D gene is left open where the match is weak. Part of the rows lack a size; the others show once, few, many or a class for expanded clones.

>TRBD1|TRBV20-1|TRBJ1-4|few
TGCAGTGCTAGGGGACAGGGAGGGGAAAAACTGTTTTTT
CSARGQGGEKLFF
>-|TRBV14|TRBJ1-2|-
TGTGCCAGCAGCCAAATCCGGGGGAACTATGGCTACACCTTC
CASSQIRGNYGYTF
>-|TRBV7-8|TRBJ1-1|-
TGTGCCAGCAGCAATCTCCGGACACCGAACACTGAAGCTTTCTTT
CASSNLRTPNTEAFF
>-|TRBV9|TRBJ2-7|-
TGTGCCAGCAGCGTTTTGCCTCAGGAGTCCTACGAGCAGTACTTC
CASSVLPQESYEQYF
>-|TRBV6-1|TRBJ2-5|once
TGTGCCAGCAGTGAAGTGTGGAACTATGGGGAGACCCAGTACTTC
CASSEVWNYGETQYF
>-|TRBV20-1|TRBJ1-5|few
TGCAGTGCTAGTTGGGGGGCTAGGAGCAATCAGCCCCAGCATTTT
CSASWGARSNQPQHF
>-|TRBV7-2|TRBJ2-4|-
TGTGCCAGCAGCTTAGAAGGCCGAGTCGGGGAAAACATTCAGTACTTC
CASSLEGRVGENIQYF
>-|TRBV6-2/TRBV6-3|TRBJ1-2|-
TGTGCCAGCCGTCACCCAATGGACAGCTTGGCTAACTATGGCTACACCTTC
CASRHPMDSLANYGYTF
>TRBD1|TRBV25-1|TRBJ1-1|-
TGTGCCAGCAGTGGACGGACAGGGGCTATTGCTGAAGCTTTCTTT
CASSGRTGAIAEAFF
>-|TRBV10-1|TRBJ1-5|few
TGCGCCAGCAGTGAAGATCGGCATCAGCCCCAGCATTTT
CASSEDRHQPQHF
>TRBD1|TRBV6-4|TRBJ1-1|-
TGTGCCAGCAGGGGACAGATAAACACTGAAGCTTTCTTT
CASRGQINTEAFF
>TRBD1|TRBV6-1|TRBJ1-1|-
TGTGCCAGCAGTGAACAGGGGGGGAGAATGAACACTGAAGCTTTCTTT
CASSEQGGRMNTEAFF
>-|TRBV27|TRBJ1-1|-
TGTGCCAGCAGCCCTTCCCGCGGGCTCCCGAACACTGAAGCTTTCTTT
CASSPSRGLPNTEAFF
>TRBD2|TRBV7-3|TRBJ2-5|few
TGTGCCAGCAGCCCCCAGGTAGCGGGGGAGGAAGAGACCCAGTACTTC
CASSPQVAGEEETQYF
>-|TRBV19|TRBJ1-2|-
TGTGCCAGTAGTATTTTGCGACCGATCTATGGCTACACCTTC
CASSILRPIYGYTF
>-|TRBV20-1|TRBJ1-2|-
TGCAGTGCTAGCGGGCGGGATCGAAACTATGGCTACACCTTC
CSASGRDRNYGYTF
>-|TRBV28|TRBJ2-7|few
TGTGCCAGCAGTTTACCCGCCTCTGGGGGAGAGCAGTACTTC
CASSLPASGGEQYF
>-|TRBV6-2/TRBV6-3|TRBJ1-1|-
TGTGCCAGCAGTTACGCCGGGTTTGAAGCTTTCTTT
CASSYAGFEAFF
>TRBD2|TRBV20-1|TRBJ2-5|-
TGCAGTGCTAAGGTCCCGCTAGCGGGAGGGGCCCAGTACTTC
CSAKVPLAGGAQYF
>TRBD1|TRBV28|TRBJ1-5|few
TGTGCCAGTACAGGGGTTGATCAGCCCCAGCATTTT
CASTGVDQPQHF
>TRBD2|TRBV19|TRBJ2-2|-
TGTGCCAGTACCGGACTAGCGGGGGGAAGCACCGGGGAGCTGTTTTTT
CASTGLAGGSTGELFF
>-|TRBV6-1|TRBJ1-5|-
TGTGCCAGCAGTAAGACAACCGGGACCCAGCATTTT
CASSKTTGTQHF
>-|TRBV25-1|TRBJ1-2|few
TGTGCCAGCAGTATTTCGGCAATGAGGGGCCGGAGCGGCTACACCTTC
CASSISAMRGRSGYTF
>-|TRBV28|TRBJ1-1|few
TGTGCCAGCAGTTTGCCGGGTCCCACTGAAGCTTTCTTT
CASSLPGPTEAFF
>-|TRBV20-1|TRBJ1-6|-
TGCAGTGCCCCTGGGGGGGGGACGGCGAGCTCCTATAATTCACCCCTCCACTTT
CSAPGGGTASSYNSPLHF
>-|TRBV20-1|TRBJ2-1|-
TGCAGTGCTGTGGAGGGAAGGAAGAGCTCCTACAATGAGCAGTTCTTC
CSAVEGRKSSYNEQFF
>-|TRBV18|TRBJ2-5|few
TGTGCCAGCTCACTACGGGGACAAGAGACCCAGTACTTC
CASSLRGQETQYF
>-|TRBV6-1|TRBJ2-5|-
TGTGCCAGCAGCCGAGGATTCCAAGAGACCCAGTACTTC
CASSRGFQETQYF